Shown below are 29 T cell receptor beta chains from a single sample sequenced in a study of identical twins' blood T cells. A single record per CDR3 protein comes from TCRdb applying MiXCR to the 5' RACE reads. This sample has 350,000 to 400,000 distinct CDR3 sequences, with under 30% found just once. Sequenced sample: PBMCs. These receptors came from a woman between 18 and 50 years old in good health.

V gene TRBV20-1 combines with J gene TRBJ1-1, with D uncertain. The V end was cut by 6 bases, the J end by 7 bases, with 18 bases between. The CDR3 covers 13 residues. CDR1 and CDR2 (germline): DFQATT, SNEGSKA (reference sequence). The CDR3 loop is CSAPAASSGEAFF. DNA for the CDR3: TGCAGTGCGCCGGCCGCGAGTAGTGGTGAAGCTTTCTTT.

This clonotype came up a few times. The rearrangement uses TRBV12-3 or TRBV12-4 and TRBJ2-4, with 8 bases lining up with TRBD1. This CDR3 is built from 15 residues. The J segment lost 0 bases and the V segment lost 5 bases, leaving 3 bases of the junction unmatched. This CDR3 reads CASSLQGAAKNIQYF. The CDR3 bases are TGTGCCAGCAGTCTCCAGGGGGCAGCCAAAAACATTCAGTACTTC.

This clonotype was seen at least ten times. This CDR3 reads CASSGVTAGGNQPQHF. CDR3 bases: TGCGCCAGCTCAGGAGTGACGGCCGGGGGGAATCAGCCCCAGCATTTT. V and J are TRBV10-2 and TRBJ1-5, with a possible D match to TRBD1 (5 bases). The CDR3 spans 16 residues. V lost 8 bases to trimming and J lost 4 bases, with 21 bases between them. From germline, CDR1 is WSHSY and CDR2 SAAADI.

Points on this clonotype: Germline is not matched at one junction end, which may reflect a read error. The gene calls are TRBV11-3 and TRBJ1-1; 10 bases are a match to TRBD1. CDR3 size: 14 residues. Germline CDR1 and CDR2: SGHNT and YENEEA. For the CDR3, the DNA is TGTGCCAGCAGCTTATGGACAGGGGGGACTGAAGATTTCTTT. The encoded protein is CASSLWTGGTEDFF.

As to this clonotype: The junction differs from germline at one of its ends, possibly a read error. This chain joins TRBV11-2 and TRBJ2-7; D is unresolved. This CDR3 contains 13 residues. Germline CDR1 reads SGHAT; CDR2 reads FQNNGV. Here the CDR3 reads CAGSVQLTYEQYF. CDR3 bases: TGTGCCGGCAGCGTACAATTAACCTACGAGCAGTACTTC. The full variable domain, completed using reference TRBV11-2 and TRBJ2-7, is EAGVAQSPRYKIIEKRQSVAFWCNPISGHATLYWYQQILGQGPKLLIQFQNNGVVDDSQLPKDRFSAERLKGVDSTLKIQPAKLEDSAVYLCAGSVQLTYEQYFGPGTRLTVT.

The CDR3 DNA reads TGCAGCGTTGAGTTATCTGGGCGGGCTCCCTACAATGAGCAGTTCTTC. Protein: CSVELSGRAPYNEQFF. The rearrangement joins TRBV29-1 to TRBJ2-1; weak D call: TRBD2 (5 bases). V lost 3 bases, J lost 2 bases, and 17 bases lay in between. Germline CDR1 reads SQVTM; CDR2 reads ANQGSEA. The length of the CDR3 is 16 residues.

V is TRBV5-1 and J is TRBJ1-1; no reliable D call. Trimming cost V 2 bases and J 5 bases, with 10 bases left between them. This CDR3 is built from 13 residues. Germline-derived CDR1 and CDR2 are SGHRS and YFSETQ. Here the CDR3 DNA reads TGCGCCAGCAGCTTATGGAGCCGAACTGAAGCTTTCTTT. This translates into CASSLWSRTEAFF.

The table lists this clonotype with a few counts. J is TRBJ2-3 and V is TRBV20-1; D is uncertain. Trimming cost V 6 bases and J 6 bases, with 19 bases left between them. Germline-derived CDR1 and CDR2 are DFQATT and SNEGSKA (reference sequence). This CDR3 is built from 14 residues. CDR3 in amino acids: CSAKVGQFRDTQYF. The DNA of the CDR3 is TGCAGTGCAAAAGTTGGGCAGTTCAGGGATACGCAGTATTTT.

The chain recombines TRBV9 with TRBJ1-2, with TRBD1 matching 10 bases. The length of the CDR3 is 15 residues. The trim removed 4 bases at V and 5 bases at J, leaving 8 bases unmatched. The germline V gene has CDR1 SGDLS and CDR2 YYNGEE. CDR3: CASSLIPGQGYGYTF. The CDR3 nucleotides are TGTGCCAGCAGCCTCATTCCGGGACAGGGGTATGGCTACACCTTC.

The DNA for the CDR3 is TGTGCCAGCTCCCTAGGAGACGGGAACTATGGCTACACCTTC. This encodes CASSLGDGNYGYTF. This chain links TRBV18 with TRBJ1-2; unclear D gene. The CDR3 loop spans 14 amino acids. V lost 6 bases, J lost 2 bases, and 13 bases lay in between. The V gene's germline CDR1 is KGHSH and CDR2 LQKENI. The variable domain in full, completed from reference TRBV18 and TRBJ1-2, reads NAGVMQNPRHLVRRRGQEARLRCSPMKGHSHVYWYRQLPEEGLKFMVYLQKENIIDESGMPKERFSAEFPKEGPSILRIQQVVRGDSAAYFCASSLGDGNYGYTFGSGTRLTVV.

This clonotype showed up just a few times. The chain has TRBV5-6 and TRBJ1-3, with 8 bases aligning to TRBD1. V shed 4 bases and J 4 bases; nucleotides not matched to a gene: 10. CDR3 length equals 16 residues. Germline CDR1 SGHDT, CDR2 YYEEEE. The CDR3 loop is CASSPVLTGDGNTIYF. The DNA of the CDR3 is TGTGCCAGCAGCCCTGTTTTGACAGGGGACGGAAACACCATATATTTT. Supplemented by reference TRBV5-6 and TRBJ1-3, the full variable domain reads DAGVTQSPTHLIKTRGQQVTLRCSPKSGHDTVSWYQQALGQGPQFIFQYYEEEERQRGNFPDRFSGHQFPNYSSELNVNALLLGDSALYLCASSPVLTGDGNTIYFGEGSWLTVV.

The genes are TRBV29-1 and TRBJ2-2; D not certain. V was shortened by 6 bases and J by 6 bases, with 11 bases between the two germline ends. This CDR3 spans 12 amino acids. Germline V gene sequence: CDR1 SQVTM, CDR2 ANQGSEA. The chain's CDR3 is CSVILGAGELFF. The CDR3 coding sequence is TGCAGCGTCATTCTTGGGGCCGGGGAGCTGTTTTTT.

The table lists this clonotype with a few counts. The chain combines TRBV11-2 with TRBJ2-1; 7 bases align to TRBD2. The trim removed 5 bases at V and 2 bases at J, leaving 12 bases unmatched. The V gene's germline CDR1 is SGHAT and CDR2 FQNNGV. The CDR3 runs 17 residues. The CDR3 spells CASSLRLAPLAYNEQFF. The CDR3 nucleotides read TGTGCCAGCAGCCTAAGACTAGCCCCCCTCGCCTACAATGAGCAGTTCTTC.

There are a few counts of this clonotype. The chain carries TRBV20-1 and TRBJ2-3; 7 positions agree with TRBD2. Germline V CDR1 and CDR2: DFQATT, SNEGSKA (reference sequence). V dropped 3 bases and J dropped 3; count of bases not matched to a gene: 12. The CDR3 covers 16 residues. CDR3 residues: CSASIAGAGPTDTQYF. Here the CDR3 DNA reads TGCAGTGCTAGCATAGCGGGCGCTGGACCGACAGATACGCAGTATTTT.

The sample holds one count of this clonotype. The V call is TRBV7-2, the J call TRBJ1-2; D is uncertain. The germline V gene encodes CDR1 SGHTA and CDR2 FQGNSA. CDR3 length: 13 residues. V lost 5 bases to trimming and J lost 5 bases, with 12 bases between them. CDR3 region: CASSPQTEYGYTF. The CDR3, as DNA: TGTGCCAGCAGCCCCCAGACCGAGTATGGCTACACCTTC.

This clonotype has ten or more counts. The V and J genes are TRBV2 and TRBJ1-6; D gene ambiguous. This CDR3 has 12 amino acids. Germline V gene lookup returns CDR1 SNHLY and CDR2 FYNNEI. The ends were cut back, 5 bases at V and 8 bases at J, with 7 bases in the middle. CDR3 residues: CASSYMDSPLHF. The CDR3 DNA sequence: TGTGCCAGCAGTTATATGGATTCACCCCTCCACTTT.

With respect to this clonotype: A read error may explain this, as a much larger clone is one base away. V and J are TRBV20-1 and TRBJ2-2, with D possibly TRBD2 on 5 matching bases. This CDR3 has 14 residues. V lost 3 bases, J lost 4 bases, and 12 bases lay in between. Germline-derived CDR1 and CDR2 are DFQATT and SNEGSKA (reference sequence). CDR3 in amino acids: CSASRASGTGELFF. The CDR3 DNA is TGCAGTGCTAGTAGGGCGAGCGGCACCGGGGAGCTGTTTTTT.

This clonotype was detected only once. The chain uses TRBV2 and TRBJ2-7; TRBD1 matches 7 bases. The germline gives CDR1 SNHLY, CDR2 FYNNEI. V was clipped by 4 bases and J by 3 bases; unmatched bases: 6. This CDR3 is 14 amino acids long. For the CDR3, the DNA is TGTGCCAGCAGTGTGGACCAGGGGGTCTACGAGCAGTACTTC. Encoded protein: CASSVDQGVYEQYF.

With respect to this clonotype: At one boundary the junction diverges from the germline segment, which might be a read error. The chain joins TRBV11-2 to TRBJ2-2; D may be TRBD2 (5 bases). This CDR3 region has 16 residues. CDR1 and CDR2 from the germline V gene are SGHAT and FQNNGV. The CDR3: CVSSGTVDGNTGELFF. The CDR3 region has the DNA TGTGTCAGCAGCGGTACAGTAGACGGGAACACCGGGGAGCTGTTTTTT. The full variable domain, its missing parts supplied by reference TRBV11-2 and TRBJ2-2, is EAGVAQSPRYKIIEKRQSVAFWCNPISGHATLYWYQQILGQGPKLLIQFQNNGVVDDSQLPKDRFSAERLKGVDSTLKIQPAKLEDSAVYLCVSSGTVDGNTGELFFGEGSRLTVL.

This rearrangement joins TRBV11-2 to TRBJ1-2, with D possibly matching TRBD1 (5 bases). Germline V gene data show CDR1 as SGHAT and CDR2 as FQNNGV. The ends were cut back, 5 bases at V and 8 bases at J, with 18 bases in the middle. This CDR3 spans 14 amino acids. The CDR3 DNA sequence: TGTGCCAGCAGCCTAGCGGGACGCACTAGGGGCTACACCTTC. Translated, it gives CASSLAGRTRGYTF.

Only a few counts were recorded for this clonotype. V is TRBV6-2 or TRBV6-3 and J is TRBJ2-4, with a possible D match to TRBD2 (6 bases). The V gene's germline CDR1 is MNHEY and CDR2 SVGEGT. The CDR3 spans 15 residues. Trimming took off 0 bases at V and 8 bases at J, with 14 bases between the two ends. The CDR3 nucleotides read TGTGCCAGCAGTTACTCTAGCGGCGGATGGGACATTCAGTACTTC. It translates to CASSYSSGGWDIQYF.

This clonotype was found a few times. J is TRBJ2-1 and V is TRBV19; 13 positions match TRBD2. This CDR3 is built from 18 residues. V shed 4 bases, J shed 3 bases, and the junction held 9 bases outside the gene matches. CDR1 is LNHDA, CDR2 SQIVND, per germline (reference sequence). The CDR3 reads CASSTRTSGSSNYNEQFF. CDR3 DNA: TGTGCCAGTAGTACCCGGACTAGCGGGAGTTCGAACTACAATGAGCAGTTCTTC.

This chain links TRBV20-1 with TRBJ1-2; D perhaps matches TRBD1 (5 bases). The CDR3 contains 14 residues. V was cut by 5 bases and J by 4 bases, with 17 bases left in between. From germline, CDR1 is DFQATT and CDR2 SNEGSKA (reference sequence). In nucleotides, the CDR3 is TGCAGTGCTGGTACAGGACTAAGGGGCTATGGCTACACCTTC. Its protein is CSAGTGLRGYGYTF.

This clonotype was counted at least ten times. The rearrangement joins TRBV5-1 to TRBJ1-3, with D possibly TRBD1 on 5 matching bases. The CDR3 is 16 amino acids. The germline V gene encodes CDR1 SGHRS and CDR2 YFSETQ. V dropped 2 bases and J dropped 0 bases, with 12 bases sitting between them. In DNA, the CDR3 is TGCGCCAGCAGCTTAACCCCGGGGGTCTCTGGAAACACCATATATTTT. It translates to CASSLTPGVSGNTIYF.

This clonotype has a handful of counts. The chain uses TRBV12-3 or TRBV12-4 and TRBJ1-5, with D maybe TRBD1 (6 bases). The V gene lost 3 bases and the J gene lost 7 bases, with 13 bases spanning the gap. The CDR3 covers 14 residues. As DNA, the CDR3 is TGTGCCAGCAGTTTTCACAGGGCGGAGCAGCCCCAGCATTTT. Translation: CASSFHRAEQPQHF.

V and J are TRBV6-4 and TRBJ1-1, with D unresolved. The CDR3 totals 13 residues. V lost 2 bases to trimming and J lost 4 bases, with 8 bases between them. Looked up from germline, CDR1 is MRHNA and CDR2 is SNTAGT. This CDR3 is CASSDIAGTEAFF. The CDR3 nucleotides read TGTGCCAGCAGTGACATCGCCGGCACTGAAGCTTTCTTT.

This clonotype was detected many times. The chain joins TRBV9 to TRBJ2-1; 8 bases align to TRBD2. The J segment lost 3 bases and the V segment lost 0 bases, leaving 2 bases of the junction unmatched. CDR1 and CDR2 (germline): SGDLS, YYNGEE. The CDR3 has 15 amino acids. CDR3 bases: TGTGCCAGCAGCGTAGAAGCGGGAGTCTACAATGAGCAGTTCTTC. It encodes CASSVEAGVYNEQFF.

J is TRBJ1-5 and V is TRBV5-1; D remains ambiguous. The V and J ends lost 0 bases and 5 bases respectively, with 9 bases between them. CDR3 length: 14 amino acids. CDR1 and CDR2 (germline): SGHRS, YFSETQ. CDR3 sequence reads: CASSLAPADQPQHF. The CDR3 coding sequence is TGCGCCAGCAGCTTGGCCCCGGCTGATCAGCCCCAGCATTTT.

V usage is TRBV2 and J usage is TRBJ1-6, with 9 bases lining up with TRBD1. The germline V gene has CDR1 SNHLY and CDR2 FYNNEI. With 7 bases clipped from V and 9 bases from J, the junction kept 7 bases outside the gene matches. The CDR3 consists of 14 residues. CDR3 region: CASITGQGASPLHF. The CDR3 nucleotides are TGTGCCAGCATTACGGGACAGGGTGCTTCACCCCTCCACTTT.